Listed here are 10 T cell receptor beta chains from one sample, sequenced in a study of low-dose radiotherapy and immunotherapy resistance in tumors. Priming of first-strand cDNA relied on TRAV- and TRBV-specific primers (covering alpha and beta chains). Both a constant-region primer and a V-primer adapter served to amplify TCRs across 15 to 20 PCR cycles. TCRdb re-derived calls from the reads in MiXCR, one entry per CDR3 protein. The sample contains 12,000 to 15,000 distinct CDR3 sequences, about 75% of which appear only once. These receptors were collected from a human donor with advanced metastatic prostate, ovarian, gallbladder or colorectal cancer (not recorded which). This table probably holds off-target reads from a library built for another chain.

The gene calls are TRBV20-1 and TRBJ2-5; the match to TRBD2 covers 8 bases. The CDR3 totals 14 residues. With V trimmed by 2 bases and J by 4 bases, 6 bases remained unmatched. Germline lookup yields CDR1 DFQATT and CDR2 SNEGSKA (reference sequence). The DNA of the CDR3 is TGCAGTGCTAGACTAGCGGGCGATACAGAGACCCAGTACTTC. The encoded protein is CSARLAGDTETQYF.

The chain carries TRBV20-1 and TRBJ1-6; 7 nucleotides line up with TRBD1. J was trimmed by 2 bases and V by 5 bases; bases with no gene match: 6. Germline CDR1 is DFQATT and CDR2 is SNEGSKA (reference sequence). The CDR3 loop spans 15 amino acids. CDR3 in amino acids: CSAEGADPYNSPLHF. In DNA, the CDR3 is TGCAGTGCTGAGGGGGCAGATCCCTATAATTCACCCCTCCACTTT.

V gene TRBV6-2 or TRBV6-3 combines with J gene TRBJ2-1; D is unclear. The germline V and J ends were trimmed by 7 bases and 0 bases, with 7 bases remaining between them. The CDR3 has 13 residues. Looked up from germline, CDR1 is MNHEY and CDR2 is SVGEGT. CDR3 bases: TGTGCCAGCACCCAGAGCTCCTACAATGAGCAGTTCTTC. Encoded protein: CASTQSSYNEQFF.

CDR3: CASSYSVTGRTEAFF. CDR3 nucleotides: TGTGCCAGCAGTTACTCGGTGACAGGGCGGACTGAAGCTTTCTTT. V and J are TRBV6-8 and TRBJ1-1, with TRBD1 matching 7 bases. The CDR3 totals 15 residues. Germline-derived CDR1 and CDR2 are MNHGY and SAAAGT. Trimming took 0 bases from V and 5 from J; bases not matched to a gene: 6.

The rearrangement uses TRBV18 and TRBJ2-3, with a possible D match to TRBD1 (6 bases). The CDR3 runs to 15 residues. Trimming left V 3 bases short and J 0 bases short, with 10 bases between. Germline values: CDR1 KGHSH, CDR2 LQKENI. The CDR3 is CASSPTQGSTDTQYF. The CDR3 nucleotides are TGTGCCAGCTCACCCACACAGGGTAGCACAGATACGCAGTATTTT. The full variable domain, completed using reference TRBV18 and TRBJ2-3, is NAGVMQNPRHLVRRRGQEARLRCSPMKGHSHVYWYRQLPEEGLKFMVYLQKENIIDESGMPKERFSAEFPKEGPSILRIQQVVRGDSAAYFCASSPTQGSTDTQYFGPGTRLTVL.

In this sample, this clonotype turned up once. As DNA, the CDR3 is TGTGCCAGCAGCCCGAAGGGGAGCGGGGGGCCTGTATACAATGAGCAGTTCTTC. It yields the protein CASSPKGSGGPVYNEQFF. The genes are TRBV11-3 and TRBJ2-1, with 9 bases aligning to TRBD2. V shed 5 bases and J 4 bases; nucleotides not matched to a gene: 15. Germline CDR1 reads SGHNT; CDR2 reads YENEEA. The CDR3 loop spans 18 amino acids.

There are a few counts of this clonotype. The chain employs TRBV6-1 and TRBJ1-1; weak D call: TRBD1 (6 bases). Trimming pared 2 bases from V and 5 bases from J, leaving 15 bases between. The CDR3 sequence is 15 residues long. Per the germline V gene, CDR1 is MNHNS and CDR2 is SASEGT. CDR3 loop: CASSESRGAGTEAFF. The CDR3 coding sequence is TGTGCCAGCAGTGAAAGTAGGGGGGCTGGGACTGAAGCTTTCTTT.

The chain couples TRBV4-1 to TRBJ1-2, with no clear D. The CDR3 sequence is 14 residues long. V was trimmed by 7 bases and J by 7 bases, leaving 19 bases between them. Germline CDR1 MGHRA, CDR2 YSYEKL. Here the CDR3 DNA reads TGCGCCAGCAAACGGCTTCCGAGGGAGGCTGGCTACACCTTC. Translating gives CASKRLPREAGYTF.

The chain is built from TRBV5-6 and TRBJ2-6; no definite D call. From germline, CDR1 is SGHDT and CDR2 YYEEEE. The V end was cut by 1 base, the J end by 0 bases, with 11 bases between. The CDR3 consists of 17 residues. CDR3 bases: TGTGCCAGCAGCTTGTGGGCACCATACTCTGGGGCCAACGTCCTGACTTTC. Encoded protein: CASSLWAPYSGANVLTF.

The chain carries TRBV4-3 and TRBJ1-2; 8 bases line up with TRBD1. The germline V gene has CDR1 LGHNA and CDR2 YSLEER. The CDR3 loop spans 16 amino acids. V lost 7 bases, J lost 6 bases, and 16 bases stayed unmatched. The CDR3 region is CASKFNGRGRRNGYTF. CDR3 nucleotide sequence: TGCGCCAGCAAATTCAACGGCAGGGGGCGCCGGAATGGCTACACCTTC.